The 28 T cell receptor beta chains reported below all come from one sample, sequenced in a study of T cell changes during pregnancy in multiple sclerosis. Using immunoSEQ multiplex PCR, the repertoire was profiled, and TCRdb retains in-frame clones only, with some absent. The data show roughly 72,000 clones, with around 89% seen just once and 0.7% to 0.9% held by the top ten. Sequenced here: peripheral blood, sampled in the first trimester of pregnancy. Receptors originate from a female donor in good health, enrolled as a control in a pregnancy study.

The chain joins TRBV6-1 to TRBJ2-7, with TRBD1 identical over 11 bases. V gave up 4 bases and J gave up 9 bases; unmatched junction bases: 14. CDR3 length: 16 amino acids. Germline V gene data show CDR1 as MNHNS and CDR2 as SASEGT. The CDR3 DNA sequence: TGTGCCAGCAGTGCTCGGACAGGGGGCTTGGGTGGTCGGCAGTACTTC. This gives the protein CASSARTGGLGGRQYF.

This chain uses TRBV4-1 with TRBJ2-5, with TRBD1 matching over 9 bases. The germline V gene encodes CDR1 MGHRA and CDR2 YSYEKL. Trimming took 4 bases from V and 4 from J; bases not matched to a gene: 13. The CDR3 is 17 residues long. CDR3 residues: CASSPSRDRVWRETQYF. Here the CDR3 DNA reads TGCGCCAGCAGCCCGTCCCGGGACAGGGTCTGGCGAGAGACCCAGTACTTC.

The chain joins TRBV30 to TRBJ1-5, with D perhaps TRBD1 (5 bases). Germline V gene sequence: CDR1 GTSNPN, CDR2 SVGIG (reference sequence). V was trimmed by 5 bases and J by 7 bases, leaving 12 bases between them. The CDR3 sequence is 12 residues long. In DNA, the CDR3 is TGTGCCTGGGGCCAGGGTGGACAGCCCCAGCATTTT. Its translation: CAWGQGGQPQHF.

This rearrangement joins TRBV18 to TRBJ1-5; D perhaps matches TRBD1 (5 bases). The germline V gene has CDR1 KGHSH and CDR2 LQKENI. V shed 2 bases and J shed 7 bases, with 15 bases lying between them. There are 15 residues in the CDR3. DNA of the CDR3: TGTGCCAGCTCACCAGTCAGGGAATTCGGGCAGCCCCAGCATTTT. It yields the protein CASSPVREFGQPQHF. The full variable domain, completed using reference TRBV18 and TRBJ1-5, is NAGVMQNPRHLVRRRGQEARLRCSPMKGHSHVYWYRQLPEEGLKFMVYLQKENIIDESGMPKERFSAEFPKEGPSILRIQQVVRGDSAAYFCASSPVREFGQPQHFGDGTRLSIL.

This rearrangement joins TRBV5-6 to TRBJ2-3; D gene uncertain. This CDR3 contains 16 residues. Trimming pared 0 bases from V and 0 bases from J, leaving 11 bases between. Germline CDR1 and CDR2: SGHDT and YYEEEE. The CDR3 nucleotides read TGTGCCAGCAGCTTGGAAATTTTCTCGAGCACAGATACGCAGTATTTT. Its protein is CASSLEIFSSTDTQYF.

V and J are TRBV7-8 and TRBJ2-7, with 16 bases identical to TRBD2. The CDR3 sequence is 18 residues long. Germline CDR1 and CDR2: SGHVS and FQNEAQ. With 4 bases clipped from V and 3 bases from J, the junction kept 9 bases outside the gene matches. The CDR3: CASSSWAGLAGGLYEQYF. In DNA form, the CDR3 reads TGTGCCAGCAGCTCCTGGGCGGGACTAGCGGGGGGGCTCTACGAGCAGTACTTC.

V usage is TRBV10-1 and J usage is TRBJ2-7; 8 positions match TRBD1. The CDR3 spans 20 residues. Germline lookup yields CDR1 WNHNN and CDR2 SYGVQD (reference sequence). The V segment lost 0 bases and the J segment 2 bases; nucleotides outside the gene matches: 18. The CDR3 bases are TGCGCCAGCAGTGAGTCGAAGGGCAGGGGGCTCCGAATGGGCACCTACGAGCAGTACTTC. This codes for CASSESKGRGLRMGTYEQYF.

The V gene is TRBV7-2, the J gene TRBJ2-1, with D perhaps matching TRBD2 (7 bases). The V end was cut by 1 base, the J end by 2 bases, with 9 bases between. The CDR3 runs 15 residues. In germline, CDR1 is SGHTA, CDR2 FQGNSA. The CDR3 DNA is TGTGCCAGCAGCTTAGGGGGGGGGCCCTACAATGAGCAGTTCTTC. Residues: CASSLGGGPYNEQFF.

This clone was observed once. The rearrangement links TRBV11-2 to TRBJ1-5; no firm D call. Trimming removed 0 bases at V and 7 bases at J, with 7 bases between. The germline gives CDR1 SGHAT, CDR2 FQNNGV. The CDR3 has 13 residues. The CDR3 region is CASSLEREQPQHF. Written as DNA, the CDR3 is TGTGCCAGCAGCTTAGAGAGGGAACAGCCCCAGCATTTT. The variable domain in full, completed from reference TRBV11-2 and TRBJ1-5, reads EAGVAQSPRYKIIEKRQSVAFWCNPISGHATLYWYQQILGQGPKLLIQFQNNGVVDDSQLPKDRFSAERLKGVDSTLKIQPAKLEDSAVYLCASSLEREQPQHFGDGTRLSIL.

In its sample, this clone was seen once. The DNA of the CDR3 is TGTGCCAGCAGCGTAGTCGGACAGAGCTTCTACAATGAGCAGTTCTTC. Protein product: CASSVVGQSFYNEQFF. The rearrangement uses TRBV9 and TRBJ2-1; TRBD1 is a possible D gene (6 bases). Trimming took off 0 bases at V and 3 bases at J, with 13 bases between the two ends. The CDR3 is 16 residues long. CDR1 is SGDLS and CDR2 is YYNGEE in the germline V gene.

The chain is built from TRBV4-3 and TRBJ1-5; 7 positions match TRBD1. Per the germline V gene, CDR1 is LGHNA and CDR2 is YSLEER. The CDR3 is 15 residues long. After removal of 0 bases from V and 5 bases from J, the junction contained 4 bases not matched to a gene. The CDR3 DNA follows: TGCGCCAGCAGCCAAGATTGGACAGGATATCAGCCCCAGCATTTT. Protein sequence: CASSQDWTGYQPQHF.

The chain has TRBV5-1 and TRBJ1-3; D is unresolved. The V end lost 7 bases, the J end lost 4 bases, and 12 bases lay between the germline ends. Germline V gives CDR1 SGHRS, CDR2 YFSETQ. This CDR3 region has 13 residues. This chain's CDR3 is CASALRGGNTIYF. DNA for the CDR3: TGCGCCAGCGCACTACGGGGAGGAAACACCATATATTTT. The complete variable domain, with remaining parts taken from reference TRBV5-1 and TRBJ1-3, reads KAGVTQTPRYLIKTRGQQVTLSCSPISGHRSVSWYQQTPGQGLQFLFEYFSETQRNKGNFPGRFSGRQFSNSRSEMNVSTLELGDSALYLCASALRGGNTIYFGEGSWLTVV.

This chain links TRBV12-5 with TRBJ2-7; 8 nucleotides line up with TRBD1. The V segment lost 3 bases and the J segment 4 bases; nucleotides outside the gene matches: 5. This CDR3 has 14 amino acids. Per germline, CDR1 LGHNT and CDR2 FRNRAP. The CDR3 spells CASGFGQGGYEQYF. Written as DNA, the CDR3 is TGTGCTAGTGGTTTCGGACAGGGAGGATACGAGCAGTACTTC. The full variable domain, with the rest looked up from reference TRBV12-5 and TRBJ2-7, is DARVTQTPRHKVTEMGQEVTMRCQPILGHNTVFWYRQTMMQGLELLAYFRNRAPLDDSGMPKDRFSAEMPDATLATLKIQPSEPRDSAVYFCASGFGQGGYEQYFGPGTRLTVT.

V usage is TRBV6-5 and J usage is TRBJ1-1; D remains unclear. Trimming left V 11 bases short and J 0 bases short, with 13 bases between. CDR3 length equals 13 residues. CDR1 and CDR2 from the germline V gene are MNHEY and SVGAGI. The CDR3 is CASGPLLNTEAFF. The CDR3 DNA reads TGTGCCTCAGGTCCCCTCTTGAACACTGAAGCTTTCTTT.

The V and J genes are TRBV28 and TRBJ1-1; D is ambiguous. V gave up 4 bases and J gave up 5 bases, with 14 bases separating them. From germline, CDR1 is MDHEN and CDR2 SYDVKM. The CDR3 is 14 amino acids. The CDR3 is CASSYGGRETEAFF. For the CDR3, the DNA is TGTGCCAGCAGTTATGGAGGGCGGGAGACTGAAGCTTTCTTT.

V usage is TRBV19 and J usage is TRBJ2-1, with 8 bases aligning to TRBD1. CDR1 is LNHDA and CDR2 is SQIVND in the germline V gene (reference sequence). V gave up 3 bases and J gave up 6 bases; unmatched junction bases: 7. The CDR3 is 15 residues long. DNA of the CDR3: TGTGCCAGTAGTATCCGGACAGGGCCCGTCAATGAGCAGTTCTTC. It yields the protein CASSIRTGPVNEQFF.

This sequence joins TRBV19 and TRBJ2-3; TRBD1 matches at 7 bases. The ends lost 5 bases at V and 3 bases at J; junction bases unmatched: 11. The CDR3 totals 16 residues. The germline V gene has CDR1 LNHDA and CDR2 SQIVND (reference sequence). This CDR3 reads CASSRTVTGRTDTQYF. The CDR3 nucleotides read TGTGCCAGTAGTCGGACCGTGACAGGGCGAACAGATACGCAGTATTTT.

This chain uses TRBV6-1 with TRBJ2-1; a possible D gene is TRBD2 (7 bases). Germline V gene sequence: CDR1 MNHNS, CDR2 SASEGT. This CDR3 has 15 amino acids. Trimming cost V 3 bases and J 6 bases, with 15 bases left between them. The CDR3 nucleotides read TGTGCCAGCAGTGAGGGCCAAGGGGGGGCCAATGAGCAGTTCTTC. Translation: CASSEGQGGANEQFF.

The chain has TRBV29-1 and TRBJ2-7; 9 bases line up with TRBD2. Germline V gene sequence: CDR1 SQVTM, CDR2 ANQGSEA. The CDR3 runs 13 residues. The ends lost 7 bases at V and 1 base at J; junction bases unmatched: 5. CDR3 residues: CSGGGGGSYEQYF. DNA of the CDR3: TGCAGCGGTGGCGGGGGGGGATCCTACGAGCAGTACTTC.

The V call is TRBV15, the J call TRBJ2-7, with TRBD1 identical over 7 bases. Trimming cost V 0 bases and J 6 bases; bases outside gene matches: 5. The CDR3 is 14 amino acids. Germline CDR1 and CDR2: LNHNV and YYDKDF (reference sequence). The chain's CDR3 is CATSRDRTGFEQYF. CDR3 coding DNA: TGTGCCACCAGCAGAGATAGGACAGGCTTCGAGCAGTACTTC.

The chain uses TRBV7-6 and TRBJ2-2; 9 bases align to TRBD2. Germline loops: CDR1 SGHVS, CDR2 FNYEAQ. V shed 5 bases and J 2 bases; nucleotides not matched to a gene: 9. The CDR3 totals 17 residues. This CDR3 reads CASSPFSGSSNTGELFF. The DNA of the CDR3 is TGTGCCAGCAGCCCCTTTAGCGGGAGTAGTAACACCGGGGAGCTGTTTTTT.

In this sample, this clone turned up many times. This chain connects TRBV19 to TRBJ2-7; the match to TRBD1 covers 7 bases. Trimming cost V 6 bases and J 4 bases; bases outside gene matches: 3. CDR1 and CDR2 from the germline V gene are LNHDA and SQIVND (reference sequence). This CDR3 is 12 amino acids long. The CDR3 here is CASSPTGYEQYF. In nucleotides, the CDR3 is TGTGCCAGTAGCCCGACAGGGTACGAGCAGTACTTC. The complete variable domain, with remaining parts taken from reference TRBV19 and TRBJ2-7, reads DGGITQSPKYLFRKEGQNVTLSCEQNLNHDAMYWYRQDPGQGLRLIYYSQIVNDFQKGDIAEGYSVSREKKESFPLTVTSAQKNPTAFYLCASSPTGYEQYFGPGTRLTVT.

The chain recombines TRBV30 with TRBJ1-2, with TRBD1 matching 9 bases. V was clipped by 3 bases and J by 8 bases; unmatched bases: 7. This CDR3 region has 13 residues. Germline values: CDR1 GTSNPN, CDR2 SVGIG (reference sequence). CDR3 loop: CAWRTDRGLGYTF. Here the CDR3 DNA reads TGTGCCTGGAGGACGGACAGGGGCCTCGGCTACACCTTC.

This clone was seen a few times. The chain carries TRBV12-5 and TRBJ2-2; 9 bases are shared with TRBD2. Germline trimming cut 7 bases from V and 4 bases from J; bases unmatched to any gene: 10. There are 16 residues in the CDR3. Germline loops: CDR1 LGHNT, CDR2 FRNRAP. For the CDR3, the DNA is TGTGCTAGTGTGCCGGGTAGCGGGGGATTCACCGGGGAGCTGTTTTTT. The encoded protein is CASVPGSGGFTGELFF.

In DNA, the CDR3 is TGTGCCAGCAGCTCCGGGACTAGGGGGACCGGGGAGCTGTTTTTT. It translates to CASSSGTRGTGELFF. The J gene is TRBJ2-2, the V gene TRBV5-4; 8 nucleotides line up with TRBD2. The ends lost 3 bases at V and 5 bases at J; junction bases unmatched: 6. The CDR3 extends over 15 amino acids. The V gene's germline CDR1 is SGHNT and CDR2 YYREEE (reference sequence).

The chain carries TRBV2 and TRBJ2-7; possibly TRBD2 for D (5 bases). Germline CDR1 is SNHLY and CDR2 is FYNNEI. The CDR3 runs to 17 residues. The V and J ends lost 6 bases and 3 bases respectively, with 24 bases between them. The CDR3 DNA reads TGTGCCAGCAGCAAACGAACCCTAGCCACCGACCTCTACGAGCAGTACTTC. Translated: CASSKRTLATDLYEQYF. Supplemented by reference TRBV2 and TRBJ2-7, the full variable domain reads EPEVTQTPSHQVTQMGQEVILRCVPISNHLYFYWYRQILGQKVEFLVSFYNNEISEKSEIFDDQFSVERPDGSNFTLKIRSTKLEDSAMYFCASSKRTLATDLYEQYFGPGTRLTVT.

V is TRBV5-1 and J is TRBJ1-1, with 7 bases identical to TRBD1. With V trimmed by 1 base and J by 3 bases, 3 bases remained unmatched. Looked up from germline, CDR1 is SGHRS and CDR2 is YFSETQ. The CDR3 is made up of 14 amino acids. The CDR3 DNA follows: TGCGCCAGCAGCTTGACAGGGGAACACACTGAAGCTTTCTTT. Translated: CASSLTGEHTEAFF.

The CDR3 here is CASSPTGNSLNTEAFF. CDR3 DNA sequence: TGTGCCAGCTCACCCACAGGGAACTCCCTGAACACTGAAGCTTTCTTT. The chain joins TRBV18 to TRBJ1-1; weak D call: TRBD1 (6 bases). Per germline, CDR1 KGHSH and CDR2 LQKENI. The CDR3 is 16 amino acids. Trimming removed 3 bases from V and 0 bases from J, with 14 bases in between.